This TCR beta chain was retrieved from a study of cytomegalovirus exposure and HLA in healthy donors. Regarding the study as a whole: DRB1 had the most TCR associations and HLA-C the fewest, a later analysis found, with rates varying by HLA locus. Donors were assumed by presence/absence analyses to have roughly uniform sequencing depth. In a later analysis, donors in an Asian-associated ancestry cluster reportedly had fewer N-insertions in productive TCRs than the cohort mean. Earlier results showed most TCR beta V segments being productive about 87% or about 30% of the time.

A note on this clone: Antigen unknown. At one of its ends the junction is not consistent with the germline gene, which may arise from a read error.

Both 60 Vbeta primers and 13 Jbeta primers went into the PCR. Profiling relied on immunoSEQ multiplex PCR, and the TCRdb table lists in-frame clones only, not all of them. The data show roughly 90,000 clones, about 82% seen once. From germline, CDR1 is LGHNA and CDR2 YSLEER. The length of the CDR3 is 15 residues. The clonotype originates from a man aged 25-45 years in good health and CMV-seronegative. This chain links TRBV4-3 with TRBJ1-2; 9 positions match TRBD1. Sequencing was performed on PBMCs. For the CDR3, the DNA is TGCGCCAGCAGCCAAGAGGTAGTCGACAGGGGGAAGGGGGCCTTC. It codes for CASSQEVVDRGKGAF.